In this sample, the clone carrying this T cell receptor beta chain turned up once. What it recognizes is unknown. 60 Vbeta and 13 Jbeta primers were used in PCR. Data came from immunoSEQ multiplex PCR; TCRdb stores just in-frame clones and leaves some out. This sample has approximately 100,000 clones, with 77% found just once. CDR3 length: 17 residues. CDR1 is SGHTA and CDR2 is FQGNSA in the germline V gene. V lost 2 bases to trimming and J lost 6 bases; unmatched junction nucleotides: 14. The sample originates from a study of cytomegalovirus exposure and HLA in healthy donors. The study's findings and limits: HLA restriction was apparent for most CMV-associated TCR beta chains in a later analysis. Earlier analysis yielded a pattern in which most TCR beta V segments were productive about 90% or about 30% of the time.

Sample: PBMCs. This clonotype originated in a man aged 40-55 years in good health and CMV-seropositive. The chain uses TRBV7-2 and TRBJ1-2, with TRBD1 identical over 8 bases. The CDR3 nucleotides read TGTGCCAGCAGCTTACCGAATCTCAGGGGGCCCGGCCATGGCTACACCTTC. It specifies CASSLPNLRGPGHGYTF.